This note documents a single T cell receptor (beta chain) sequence. How the authors handled the data: It was from reference gene primer amplification that nucleated cell counts were estimated. Clones were sequenced by immunoSEQ multiplex PCR, and TCRdb holds only the in-frame ones, with some missing. The V and J calls and clone size were taken over from that table, and D and trimming were inferred from the DNA. This table holds more than 95,000 clones, 70% to 90% found once. The sample belongs to a study of blood T cell repertoires in COVID-19. Study information: Collection of acute and convalescent COVID-19 samples took place in the United States, Italy and Spain. The analysed material was cDNA or gDNA that came from T cells, B-cell-depleted T cells, or PBMCs.

There are 15 residues in the CDR3. Germline-derived CDR1 and CDR2 are SQVTM and ANQGSEA. V shed 4 bases and J 3 bases; nucleotides not matched to a gene: 11. Sequencing input: peripheral blood. The receptor's source is a man aged 30 to 39 with acute or convalescent COVID-19. The gene calls are TRBV29-1 and TRBJ1-1, with 7 bases that match TRBD1. The CDR3 reads CSVAHSITGDTEAFF. CDR3 in DNA: TGCAGCGTTGCTCATAGTATTACAGGGGACACTGAAGCTTTCTTT.